A selection of T cell receptor beta chains follows, all from one sample in a study of T cells in Graves' hyperthyroidism and ophthalmopathy. MiXCR, applied by TCRdb to the multiplex PCR reads, yields one record per CDR3 protein. The sample includes around 600,000 distinct CDR3 sequences, 45% of them seen just once. Sequencing was performed on peripheral blood or thyroid tissue (not recorded which). The source of these receptors is an adult man with Graves' disease, either hyperthyroidism or ophthalmopathy (not recorded which). Both conserved end residues are part of each CDR3. Fields, in order: clone size, J gene, V gene, D gene, CDR3 DNA, CDR3 protein. The D gene is left open where the match is weak. Where a row states a size, it is once, few, many or the class of an expanded clone; other rows omit it.

once,TRBJ2-2,TRBV25-1,TRBD1,TGTGCCAGCAGGCAAGACAGGGGGAACACCGGGGAGCTGTTTTTT,CASRQDRGNTGELFF
-,TRBJ2-7,TRBV5-1,-,TGCGCCAGCAGCCTGCTAACAGGACTTCTCGACGAGCAGTACTTC,CASSLLTGLLDEQYF
-,TRBJ2-7,TRBV6-4,-,TGTGCCAGCAGTGACAACGGGGAAACCTACGAGCAGTACTTC,CASSDNGETYEQYF
few,TRBJ2-7,TRBV20-1,TRBD1,TGCAGTGCTGTGGACAGGGTGACCTACGAGCAGTACTTC,CSAVDRVTYEQYF
-,TRBJ2-5,TRBV9,-,TGTGCCAGCAGCGGAATTACCGGGGCCCCCAGGCACTTC,CASSGITGAPRHF
many,TRBJ1-6,TRBV2,-,TGTGCCAGCAGTGTATGGCAGGACTATAATTCACCCCTCCACTTT,CASSVWQDYNSPLHF
-,TRBJ2-7,TRBV7-9,-,TGTGCCAGCAGCTTAGGGGACATCAACTACGAGCAGTACTTC,CASSLGDINYEQYF
many,TRBJ2-5,TRBV7-2,TRBD1,TGTGCCAGCAGCTCGGCCCCGACAGGGGTAGAGACCCAGTACTTC,CASSSAPTGVETQYF
few,TRBJ2-2,TRBV7-2,-,TGTGCCAGCAGCTTATACTCTCACAGGGACACCGGGGAGCTGTTTTTT,CASSLYSHRDTGELFF
-,TRBJ2-5,TRBV10-3,-,TGTGCCAGCACCCAATATGGGGGAGAAGCGGAGACCCAGTACTTC,CASTQYGGEAETQYF
few,TRBJ1-6,TRBV7-2,-,TGTGCCAGCAGCCAAGAGTTAACTTTGGGGCGCAATTCACCCCTCCACTTT,CASSQELTLGRNSPLHF
-,TRBJ1-4,TRBV2,-,TGTGCCAGCAGTGAAACAACAGGGTTTTCTGAAAAACTGTTTTTT,CASSETTGFSEKLFF
-,TRBJ2-5,TRBV20-1,TRBD2,TGCAGTGCTAGAGATAGGTCTAGCGGGGGTGCAGAGACCCAGTACTTC,CSARDRSSGGAETQYF
-,TRBJ2-5,TRBV15,-,TGTGCCACCAGCACCGTAGGGGAGACCCAGTACTTC,CATSTVGETQYF
few,TRBJ1-1,TRBV4-1,-,TGCGCCAGCAGCCAACCCAGGACGGGGAACACTGAAGCTTTCTTT,CASSQPRTGNTEAFF
many,TRBJ2-5,TRBV10-2,TRBD1,TGCGCCAGCAGCACCGGGACAGGGGGCAGAGAGACCCAGTACTTC,CASSTGTGGRETQYF
few,TRBJ2-7,TRBV7-9,-,TGTGCCAGCAGCTTCCCCGGACAGCTCTCCTACGAGCAGTACTTC,CASSFPGQLSYEQYF
few,TRBJ2-2,TRBV2,TRBD1,TGTGCCAGCAGTGAATCTCGGACAGGTCAATGGCCCGGGGAGCTGTTTTTT,CASSESRTGQWPGELFF
-,TRBJ2-5,TRBV19,-,TGTGCCAGTAGTATCGCCTCTCGGGAGACCCAGTACTTC,CASSIASRETQYF
-,TRBJ1-4,TRBV7-9,-,TGTGCCAGCAGCTGGGGGTCTCTAACCGAACTGTTTTTT,CASSWGSLTELFF
many,TRBJ1-1,TRBV7-2,-,TGTGCCAGCAGCAAGGACACTGAAGCTTTCTTT,CASSKDTEAFF
-,TRBJ1-2,TRBV10-2,-,TGTGCCAGCTCACTAACACCCCGGCCAGGGGTCGACTATGGCTACACCTTC,CASSLTPRPGVDYGYTF
-,TRBJ1-6,TRBV11-2,-,TGCGCCAGCAGCCCATCGGACAGAAATTCACCCCTCCACTTT,CASSPSDRNSPLHF
-,TRBJ2-2,TRBV7-2,-,TGTGCCAGCAGCTTGATCCCCGGGGAGCTGTTTTTT,CASSLIPGELFF
-,TRBJ2-7,TRBV6-5,TRBD1,TGTGCCAGCAGTTACGGGACAGGGTTCTACGAGCAGTACTTC,CASSYGTGFYEQYF
-,TRBJ1-4,TRBV5-4,TRBD1,TGTGCCAGCAGCTTGTACCCGGACAGGGGGGTCAATGAAAAACTGTTTTTT,CASSLYPDRGVNEKLFF
-,TRBJ2-7,TRBV5-1,TRBD1,TGCGCCAGCAGCAAGAGACAGGGGACGGGCGCCGAGCAGTACTTC,CASSKRQGTGAEQYF
few,TRBJ2-7,TRBV20-1,-,TGCAGTGCTAGGTTGTTCGGTAAGAACGGGTACGAGCAGTACTTC,CSARLFGKNGYEQYF
-,TRBJ1-2,TRBV10-3,TRBD1,TGTGCCATCAGTGCTAGTCTCCGGACAGGGAACTATGGCTACACCTTC,CAISASLRTGNYGYTF
-,TRBJ2-7,TRBV12-3/TRBV12-4,TRBD1,TGTGCCAGCAGTGAAGCGCCGGACAGGCTCACCGCCTACGAGCAGTACTTC,CASSEAPDRLTAYEQYF
many,TRBJ2-5,TRBV2,-,TGTGCCAGCAGTGATCGGGGCAGGGTGGCGGGAGAGACCCAGTACTTC,CASSDRGRVAGETQYF
-,TRBJ2-7,TRBV14,TRBD2,TGTGCCAGCAGCCAAGATCTGGCTAGCGGGGAGCAGTACTTC,CASSQDLASGEQYF
few,TRBJ2-7,TRBV5-1,-,TGCGCCAGCAGCTTGGGTCAGTCGGGCGAGCAGTACTTC,CASSLGQSGEQYF
-,TRBJ1-5,TRBV5-1,-,TGCGCCAGCAGCTTGACTGGATTTTACAATCAGCCCCAGCATTTT,CASSLTGFYNQPQHF
-,TRBJ2-7,TRBV6-5,TRBD1,TGTGCCAGCAGTTACTCCTCGGAGGGGGACAGGGTCTGGTCGAGCTACGAGCAGTACTTC,CASSYSSEGDRVWSSYEQYF
many,TRBJ1-1,TRBV2,-,TGTGCCAGCAGCGAGGACACTGAAGCTTTCTTT,CASSEDTEAFF
few,TRBJ1-2,TRBV2,-,TGTGCCAGCAGGGGGGGGGGAGACGGCTACACCTTC,CASRGGGDGYTF
-,TRBJ2-2,TRBV7-9,TRBD2,TGTGCCAGCAGCTCCAGCGGGGGGGCCATGATGACCGGGGAGCTGTTTTTT,CASSSSGGAMMTGELFF
-,TRBJ2-6,TRBV19,-,TGTGCCAGTAAAAAGAGCTCTGGGGCCAACGTCCTGACTTTC,CASKKSSGANVLTF
few,TRBJ1-5,TRBV7-6,-,TGTGCCAGCAGCTTATTCCCTATAGGCCAGCCCCAGCATTTT,CASSLFPIGQPQHF
-,TRBJ2-2,TRBV7-9,TRBD2,TGTGCCAGCAGCCGGGGGGGTCTAGCGTTCACCGGGGAGCTGTTTTTT,CASSRGGLAFTGELFF
-,TRBJ2-7,TRBV25-1,-,TGTGCCAGCAGCGGTATGTACAGTGAGCAGTACTTC,CASSGMYSEQYF
few,TRBJ1-2,TRBV20-1,-,TGCAGTGCGCAGACGAACAACTATGGCTACACCTTC,CSAQTNNYGYTF
-,TRBJ2-7,TRBV10-3,-,TGTGCCATCAGCAGCTTAGTGGCGGGGTACGAGCAGTACTTC,CAISSLVAGYEQYF
-,TRBJ1-2,TRBV5-1,TRBD1,TGCGCCAGCAGCTGGGGGGCCCGACAGGGAGCCTCACCCGATTATGGCTACACCTTC,CASSWGARQGASPDYGYTF
-,TRBJ2-7,TRBV2,-,TGTGCCAGCAGGGCCACCGAGGGAAGGCCCAACGAGCAGTACTTC,CASRATEGRPNEQYF
-,TRBJ2-5,TRBV6-6,-,TGTGGGGCGGGGGCTGAGACCCAGTACTTC,CGAGAETQYF
-,TRBJ1-2,TRBV25-1,-,TGTGCCAGCACAGGGACCTATGGCTACACCTTC,CASTGTYGYTF
many,TRBJ2-6,TRBV7-2,-,TGTGCCAGCAGCTTAGGGAGGGGCTACTCTGGGGCCAACGTCCTGACTTTC,CASSLGRGYSGANVLTF
-,TRBJ2-5,TRBV11-2,-,TGTGCCAGCAGCCCGAGACAGATAAACACTGAAGCTACCCAGTACTTC,CASSPRQINTEATQYF
-,TRBJ1-1,TRBV6-1,-,TGTGCCAGCAGTGCAGTTTCCTCCGGTACTGCGACTGAAGCTTTCTTT,CASSAVSSGTATEAFF
few,TRBJ1-3,TRBV14,TRBD1,TGTGCCAGCAGCCAATTACAGGGGTCTGGAAACACCATATATTTT,CASSQLQGSGNTIYF
-,TRBJ2-5,TRBV10-3,-,TGTGCCATCAGTGAGAACGGGCTGCAAGAGACCCAGTACTTC,CAISENGLQETQYF
-,TRBJ1-5,TRBV7-9,-,TGTGCCAGCAGCCGGGCAGGGGTTGATCAGCCCCAGCATTTT,CASSRAGVDQPQHF
-,TRBJ1-6,TRBV11-2,TRBD1,TGTGCCAGCGGCTGGGACAGGGCGTCTAATTCACCCCTCCACTTT,CASGWDRASNSPLHF